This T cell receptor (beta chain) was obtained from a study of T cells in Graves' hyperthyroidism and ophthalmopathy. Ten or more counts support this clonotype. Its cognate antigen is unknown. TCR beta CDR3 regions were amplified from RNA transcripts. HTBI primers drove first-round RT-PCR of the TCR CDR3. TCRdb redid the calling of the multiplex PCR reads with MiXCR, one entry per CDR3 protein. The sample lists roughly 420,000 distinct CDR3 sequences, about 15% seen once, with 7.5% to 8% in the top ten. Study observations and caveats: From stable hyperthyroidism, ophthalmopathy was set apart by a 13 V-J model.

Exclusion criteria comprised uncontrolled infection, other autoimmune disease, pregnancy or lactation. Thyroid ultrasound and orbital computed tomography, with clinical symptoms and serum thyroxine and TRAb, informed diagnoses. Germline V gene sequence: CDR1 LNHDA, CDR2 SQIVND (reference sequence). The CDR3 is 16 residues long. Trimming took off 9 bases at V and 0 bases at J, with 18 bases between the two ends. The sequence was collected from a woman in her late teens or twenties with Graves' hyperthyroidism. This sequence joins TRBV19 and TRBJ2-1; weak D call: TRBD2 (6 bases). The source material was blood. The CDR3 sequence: CASSWEASSSYNEQFF. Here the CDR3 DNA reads TGTGCCAGCAGCTGGGAGGCTTCGAGCTCCTACAATGAGCAGTTCTTC.